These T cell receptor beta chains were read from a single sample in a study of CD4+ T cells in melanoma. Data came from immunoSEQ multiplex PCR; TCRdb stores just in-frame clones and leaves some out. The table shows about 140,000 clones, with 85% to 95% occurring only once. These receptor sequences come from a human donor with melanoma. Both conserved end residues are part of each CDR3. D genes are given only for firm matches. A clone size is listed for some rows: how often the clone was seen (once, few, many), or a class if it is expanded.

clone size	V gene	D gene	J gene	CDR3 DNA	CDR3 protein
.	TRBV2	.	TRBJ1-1	TGTGCCAGCAGCAACGAAAGATTTGTGACTGAAGCTTTCTTT	CASSNERFVTEAFF
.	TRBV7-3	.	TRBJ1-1	TGTGCCAGCAGCTTAACCCCAGGGGAGAACACTGAAGCTTTCTTT	CASSLTPGENTEAFF
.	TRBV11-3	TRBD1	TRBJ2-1	TGTGCCAGCAGCTTGCCGGGGACAGGGTACAATGAGCAGTTCTTC	CASSLPGTGYNEQFF
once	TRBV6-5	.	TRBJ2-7	TGTGCCAGCGGGTCCTACGAGCAGTACTTC	CASGSYEQYF
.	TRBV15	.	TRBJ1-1	TGTGCCACCAGCAGAGATGGGGCAGGGGCTTTCTTT	CATSRDGAGAFF
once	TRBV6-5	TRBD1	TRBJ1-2	TGTGCCAGCAGAATGACAGGGTCCTATGGCTACACCTTC	CASRMTGSYGYTF
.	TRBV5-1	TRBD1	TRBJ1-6	TGCGCCAGCAGCGCTCGACAGGGTGGAAATTCACCCCTCCACTTT	CASSARQGGNSPLHF
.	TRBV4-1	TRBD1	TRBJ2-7	TGCGCCAGCGGTTCGGGACAGGGGGGATACGAGCAGTACTTC	CASGSGQGGYEQYF
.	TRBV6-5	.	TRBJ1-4	TGTGCCAGCAGTTCGGGATACAGGGAAGGTGAAGAAAAACTGTTTTTT	CASSSGYREGEEKLFF
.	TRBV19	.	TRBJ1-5	TGTGCCAGTAGTATAGATAAGGCAGTTGGGCAGCTTAATCAGCCCCAGCATTTT	CASSIDKAVGQLNQPQHF
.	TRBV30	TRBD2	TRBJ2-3	TGTGCCTGGAGGGCTAGCGGGGGGTACACAGATACGCAGTATTTT	CAWRASGGYTDTQYF
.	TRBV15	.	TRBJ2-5	TGTGCCACCAGCAGGGCTAGTGGGGAGACCCAGTACTTC	CATSRASGETQYF
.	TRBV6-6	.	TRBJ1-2	TGTGCCAGCAGTGCCTCTAGACAAGCGCTCTATGGCTACACCTTC	CASSASRQALYGYTF
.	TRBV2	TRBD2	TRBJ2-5	TGTGCCAGCCTAGCCAGAGGGGAGGGCGAAGAGACCCAGTACTTC	CASLARGEGEETQYF
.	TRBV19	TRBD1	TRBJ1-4	TGTGCCAGTAGTATGGGACAGGTCACGACTAATGAAAAACTGTTTTTT	CASSMGQVTTNEKLFF
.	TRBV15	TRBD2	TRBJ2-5	TGTGCCACCAGCTCCCGGGGGGGGCTAGGGGAGACCCAGTACTTC	CATSSRGGLGETQYF
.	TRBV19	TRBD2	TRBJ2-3	TGTGCCAGTAGTACCCCGGGCCAGCGGGGGCGAAACACAGATACGCAGTATTTT	CASSTPGQRGRNTDTQYF
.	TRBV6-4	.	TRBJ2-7	TGTGCCAGCAGTGACTCGGCGTTAATTAAATCCTACGAGCAGTACTTC	CASSDSALIKSYEQYF
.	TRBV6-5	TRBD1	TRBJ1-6	TGTGCCAGCAGTTTTTCCAGGGACAGGCTTTATTCACCCCTCCACTTT	CASSFSRDRLYSPLHF
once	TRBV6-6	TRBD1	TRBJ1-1	TGTGCCAGCAGTTACTCGACAGGGAGGGTCGCTGAAGCTTTCTTT	CASSYSTGRVAEAFF
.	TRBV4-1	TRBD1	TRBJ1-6	TGCGCCAGCAGCCAGGGACAGGGCCGGATTAGCCTCCACTTT	CASSQGQGRISLHF
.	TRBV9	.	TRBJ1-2	TGTGCCAGCAGCGGGGGGTTGGGGACGGGGTCGGAGTATGGCTACACCTTC	CASSGGLGTGSEYGYTF
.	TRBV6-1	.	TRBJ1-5	TGTGCCAGCAGTGAAGTTGTCACTCAACACTATCAGCCCCAGCATTTT	CASSEVVTQHYQPQHF
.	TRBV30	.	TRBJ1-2	TGTGCCTGTAGAGCACCGACTAACTATGGCTACACCTTC	CACRAPTNYGYTF
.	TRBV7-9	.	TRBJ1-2	TGTGCCAGCACTCTTGACAGTAACTATGGCTACACCTTC	CASTLDSNYGYTF
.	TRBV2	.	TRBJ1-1	TGTGCCAGCGCGACACAGGGTCTTGGCACTGAAGCTTTCTTT	CASATQGLGTEAFF
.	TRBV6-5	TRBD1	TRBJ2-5	TGTGCCAGCAGTGGACCGGACAGGTCTCGAGAGACCCAGTACTTC	CASSGPDRSRETQYF
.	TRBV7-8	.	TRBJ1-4	TGTGCCAGCAGCTCGACAATTGAGGATGAAAAACTGTTTTTT	CASSSTIEDEKLFF
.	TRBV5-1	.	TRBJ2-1	TGCGCCAGCAGCTTGCGATCCACCTCCTACAATGAGCAGTTCTTC	CASSLRSTSYNEQFF
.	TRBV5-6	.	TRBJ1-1	TGTGCCAGCAGCTCGAGGAGTGAGTATACTGAAGCTTTCTTT	CASSSRSEYTEAFF
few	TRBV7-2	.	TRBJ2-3	TGTGCCAGCAGCTCTTACGGGGATACGCAGTATTTT	CASSSYGDTQYF
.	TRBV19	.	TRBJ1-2	TGTGCCTGTAGTCGCAGTATCATCTATGGCTACACCTTC	CACSRSIIYGYTF
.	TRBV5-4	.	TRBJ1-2	TGTGCCAGCAGCTTGGGCGGGTATGGCTACACCTTC	CASSLGGYGYTF
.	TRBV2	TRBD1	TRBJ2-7	TGTGCCAGCAGTGAATGGGGACAGGGGCAATACGAGCAGTACTTC	CASSEWGQGQYEQYF
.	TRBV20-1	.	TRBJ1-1	TGCAGTGTAGGGCACACTGAAGCTTTCTTT	CSVGHTEAFF
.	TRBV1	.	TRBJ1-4	TGCACCAGCAGCCAAAGACAGGGGGATTTCTTTAGAGAAAAACTGTTTTTT	CTSSQRQGDFFREKLFF
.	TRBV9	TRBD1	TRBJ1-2	TGTGCCAGCACTAAGACGACAGGGACCGGCTACACCTTC	CASTKTTGTGYTF
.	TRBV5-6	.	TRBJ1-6	TGTGCCAGCAGCTTGGCCGGGGGGGGTGCTGGGTCACCCCTCCACTTT	CASSLAGGGAGSPLHF
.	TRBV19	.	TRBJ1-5	TGTGCCAGTACCCCGGCGGGGGCGTGGGGTCAGCCCCAGCATTTT	CASTPAGAWGQPQHF
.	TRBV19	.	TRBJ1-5	TGTGCCAGTAGTAGCCCGGTGAAGGAAGCTTTTAATCAGCCCCAGCATTTT	CASSSPVKEAFNQPQHF
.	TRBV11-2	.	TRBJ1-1	TGTGCCAGCAGCTTTTTAGGGGGCACTGAAGCTTTCTTT	CASSFLGGTEAFF
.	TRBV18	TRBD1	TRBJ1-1	TGTGCCAGCTCACCTAGACAGGGAGGAACTGAAGCTTTCTTT	CASSPRQGGTEAFF
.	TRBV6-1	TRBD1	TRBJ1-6	TGTGCCAGCAGGGAGACAGGGATTTATAATTCACCCCTCCACTTT	CASRETGIYNSPLHF
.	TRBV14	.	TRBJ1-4	TGTGCCAGCAGCCAATGGCAGGGCAATGAAAAACTGTTTTTT	CASSQWQGNEKLFF
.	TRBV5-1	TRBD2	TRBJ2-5	TGCGCCAGCAGCTACCTATTCAGCGGGGGGTTAGAAGAGACCCAGTACTTC	CASSYLFSGGLEETQYF